This T cell receptor beta chain was sequenced in a study of PD-L1 blockade in urothelial cancer. Generated by immunoSEQ multiplex PCR, the TCRdb table keeps only in-frame clones and is missing some. The sample shows 44,000 or so clones, roughly 82% of them seen only once. The CDR3 extends over 13 amino acids. The germline CDR1 and CDR2 sequences are LGHNA and YSLEER. The V end was cut by 0 bases, the J end by 6 bases, with 7 bases between. Patients' urothelial carcinoma was locally advanced or metastatic. The input for sequencing was PBMCs, taken around atezolizumab (anti-PD-L1) treatment. This receptor was taken from a man between 65 and 85 years old with urothelial cancer. This chain uses TRBV4-3 with TRBJ2-3; D uncertain. The CDR3 DNA reads as TGCGCCAGCAGCCAAGAATATAGCGATACGCAGTATTTT. It codes for CASSQEYSDTQYF.